The present TCR beta chain was sequenced within a study of blood T cells in healthy people across ages. Overall study context: Researchers report that template switching captured about one barcoded beta molecule per two T cells. Study conclusions and caveats: Older individuals had lower TCR beta diversity per million T cells (the decline was roughly linear).

Samples had at least 6 million PBMCs isolated from them. There were at least 5.5 micrograms of total RNA extracted from every sample. This CDR3 has 14 amino acids. The V and J ends lost 9 bases and 1 base, in that order; junction bases with no gene match: 6. Germline CDR1 KGHDR, CDR2 SFDVKD. Only one count was recorded for this clonotype. Antigen specificity is unknown. Sample-barcoded 5' priming and a J-beta primer mix drove a second PCR of roughly 6 to 12 cycles. TCRdb passed the 5' RACE reads through MiXCR, listing each CDR3 protein once. The sample has roughly 2 million distinct CDR3 sequences, 49% seen once.

Sequencing was done on a sample of blood. This TCR derives from a woman aged 40 to 55 in good health. The chain joins TRBV24-1 to TRBJ2-5; 8 bases map to TRBD1. The CDR3 region has the DNA TGTGCCACCGCAGGACAGGGAAGCCAAGAGACCCAGTACTTC. Its translation is CATAGQGSQETQYF.